This TCR beta chain was captured in a study of T cell responses to AZD1222 COVID-19 vaccine. Study background: Analyses pooled second doses at about 4 or about 12 weeks. Study conclusions and caveats: Donors were largely white British and mainly female; clonal diversity was possibly underestimated. The CD4 TCRs associated with vaccination extended across spike and predominated at 160-218 and 743-854. Breadth and depth of Spike-specific TCRs rose after two AZD1222 doses.

Germline V gene sequence: CDR1 SGHTA, CDR2 FQGNSA. The CDR3 is made up of 12 amino acids. The V and J ends lost 8 bases and 7 bases respectively, with 9 bases between them. Points on this clone: Its antigen is undetermined.

Profiled with immunoSEQ multiplex PCR; TCRdb holds only in-frame clones, not every one. The sample has 150,000 to 200,000 clones; roughly nine tenths are singletons. The sample in question was peripheral blood, obtained on day 0 of AZD1222 vaccination. The TCR sequence derives from an adult in good health. J is TRBJ1-6 and V is TRBV7-2; D might be TRBD1 (6 bases). CDR3 loop: CASSQGNSPLHF. The CDR3 DNA follows: TGTGCCAGCTCCCAGGGGAATTCACCCCTCCACTTT.